The sample holds a few counts of the clone carrying this T cell receptor beta chain. These data belong to a study of human T cells and chemical hapten exposure. The V and J ends lost 0 bases and 2 bases respectively, with 4 bases between them. CDR3 length: 13 residues. TCRdb passed the RACE reads through MiXCR, listing each CDR3 protein once. The table lists more than 90,000 distinct CDR3 sequences, about an eighth of them singletons, with 3.2% in the top ten. As to time point: patch test 2, 6 weeks after DPC sensitization. As for treatment: therapeutic diphenylcyclopropenone sensitization with weekly scalp DPC.

Sequencing used whole blood, obtained in connection with sensitization to the hapten diphenylcyclopropenone (DPC). The chain joins TRBV12-3 or TRBV12-4 to TRBJ1-2; D is ambiguous. This TCR was sampled from a woman in her thirties or forties with alopecia areata. Some clones in this sample may be carry-over from other donors' samples. The CDR3 DNA is TGTGCCAGCAGTTTAGCGCAGAACTATGGCTACACCTTC. Translated: CASSLAQNYGYTF.